These 23 T cell receptor beta chains share one sample of origin, sequenced in a study of blood T cell repertoires in COVID-19. Clones were sequenced by immunoSEQ multiplex PCR, and TCRdb holds only the in-frame ones, with some missing. There are under 300,000 clones in the sample; around 86% occur only once, and less than 15% lies in the top ten. The sequenced sample was peripheral blood. The receptors were sampled from a human donor in a cohort sampled during active COVID-19.

This chain links TRBV4-1 with TRBJ2-3; D not certain. Trimming took 2 bases from V and 1 from J, leaving 10 bases between them. Germline loops: CDR1 MGHRA, CDR2 YSYEKL. This CDR3 region has 15 residues. The CDR3 DNA reads as TGCGCCAGCAGCCAATGGTTTGGCCGCACAGATACGCAGTATTTT. This encodes CASSQWFGRTDTQYF.

This chain links TRBV11-2 with TRBJ2-7; 8 bases map to TRBD2. CDR3 length: 15 amino acids. The germline V gene encodes CDR1 SGHAT and CDR2 FQNNGV. With 5 bases clipped from V and 1 base from J, the junction kept 7 bases outside the gene matches. CDR3 nucleotide sequence: TGTGCCAGCAGCCCCTTTACTAGCGGTTCCTACGAGCAGTACTTC. It yields the protein CASSPFTSGSYEQYF. Full variable domain (remainder filled in from reference TRBV11-2 and TRBJ2-7): EAGVAQSPRYKIIEKRQSVAFWCNPISGHATLYWYQQILGQGPKLLIQFQNNGVVDDSQLPKDRFSAERLKGVDSTLKIQPAKLEDSAVYLCASSPFTSGSYEQYFGPGTRLTVT.

The rearrangement uses TRBV4-1 and TRBJ1-1; unclear D gene. The V and J ends lost 1 base and 7 bases respectively, with 19 bases between them. Germline CDR1 is MGHRA and CDR2 is YSYEKL. The CDR3 is 16 residues long. The CDR3 sequence: CASSQGLRHFEGEAFF. The CDR3 DNA follows: TGCGCCAGCAGCCAAGGTCTTCGACACTTCGAGGGTGAAGCTTTCTTT.

The genes are TRBV14 and TRBJ1-2; tentative D call: TRBD1 (5 bases). This CDR3 is built from 13 residues. V was cut by 2 bases and J by 4 bases, with 8 bases left in between. Germline V lookup: CDR1 SGHDN, CDR2 FVKESK. CDR3 DNA sequence: TGTGCCAGCAGCCAACAGGGCCTCTATGGCTACACCTTC. The encoded protein is CASSQQGLYGYTF.

The V gene is TRBV15, the J gene TRBJ2-1, with D tentatively TRBD2 (6 bases). The V gene lost 5 bases and the J gene lost 6 bases, with 17 bases spanning the gap. From germline, CDR1 is LNHNV and CDR2 YYDKDF (reference sequence). The CDR3 has 15 amino acids. CDR3 amino acids: CATSVRDSDVNEQFF. Written as DNA, the CDR3 is TGTGCCACCAGCGTCCGGGACTCAGATGTCAATGAGCAGTTCTTC.

Notes on this clone: In the same sample, other DNA sequences code for this CDR3. The chain joins TRBV14 to TRBJ1-2, with D hard to call. Germline assignment: CDR1 SGHDN and CDR2 FVKESK. Trimming removed 0 bases from V and 4 bases from J, with 3 bases in between. The length of the CDR3 is 12 residues. CDR3 residues: CASSQDIYGYTF. As DNA, the CDR3 is TGTGCCAGCAGCCAAGACATCTATGGCTACACCTTC.

CDR3 residues: CASSEAGQKYNEQFF. The CDR3 region has the DNA TGTGCCAGCAGTGAAGCCGGACAGAAGTACAATGAGCAGTTCTTC. The rearrangement links TRBV2 to TRBJ2-1, with D perhaps matching TRBD1 (6 bases). This CDR3 comprises 15 residues. Germline values: CDR1 SNHLY, CDR2 FYNNEI. V lost 0 bases and J 4 bases, leaving 10 bases between the germline ends.

This chain links TRBV30 with TRBJ2-7, with 7 bases matching TRBD2. Germline values: CDR1 GTSNPN, CDR2 SVGIG (reference sequence). V was clipped by 1 base and J by 0 bases; unmatched bases: 6. CDR3 length: 15 residues. The DNA for the CDR3 is TGTGCCTGGAGTGGGAAGCGGGATAGCTCCTACGAGCAGTACTTC. Translated, it gives CAWSGKRDSSYEQYF.

J is TRBJ2-3 and V is TRBV2, with TRBD2 as a possible D gene (5 bases). The CDR3 loop spans 12 amino acids. Germline CDR1 is SNHLY and CDR2 is FYNNEI. Trimming removed 8 bases from V and 6 bases from J, with 12 bases in between. The CDR3 region is CASGRGEDTQYF. The CDR3 DNA sequence: TGTGCCAGCGGTCGGGGAGAGGATACGCAGTATTTT.

The chain carries TRBV19 and TRBJ1-5; tentative D call: TRBD1 (6 bases). Trimming took off 1 base at V and 4 bases at J, with 20 bases between the two ends. Germline V gene sequence: CDR1 LNHDA, CDR2 SQIVND (reference sequence). The CDR3 totals 18 residues. The CDR3 nucleotides are TGTGCCAGTAGTATAGGTGGGGCAGGGGCCGGAAATAATCAGCCCCAGCATTTT. Protein sequence: CASSIGGAGAGNNQPQHF.

The chain is built from TRBV15 and TRBJ2-1; 15 bases align to TRBD2. The junction had 5 bases not matched to a gene; V was cut back by 3 bases and J by 8 bases. The CDR3 runs to 16 residues. The germline V gene has CDR1 LNHNV and CDR2 YYDKDF (reference sequence). The CDR3 spells CATSSMGLAGGDEQFF. The CDR3 DNA sequence: TGTGCCACCAGCAGCATGGGACTAGCGGGAGGAGATGAGCAGTTCTTC.

This clone was counted at least ten times. The chain uses TRBV5-1 and TRBJ2-1; 12 bases are shared with TRBD2. With V trimmed by 7 bases and J by 5 bases, 7 bases remained unmatched. The CDR3 is made up of 15 amino acids. Per the germline V gene, CDR1 is SGHRS and CDR2 is YFSETQ. The CDR3 loop reads CASQLAGGLDNEQFF. The CDR3 DNA sequence: TGCGCCAGCCAACTAGCGGGAGGTTTGGACAATGAGCAGTTCTTC.

The rearrangement joins TRBV5-1 to TRBJ2-2; TRBD2 aligns across 9 bases. The J segment lost 7 bases and the V segment lost 6 bases, leaving 10 bases of the junction unmatched. CDR3 size: 15 residues. CDR1 and CDR2 from the germline V gene are SGHRS and YFSETQ. For the CDR3, the DNA is TGCGCCAGCACGTCGGCTAGCGGGAATGACGGGGAGCTGTTTTTT. This translates into CASTSASGNDGELFF.

This clone was seen a single time. The gene calls are TRBV7-2 and TRBJ2-1; 8 bases align to TRBD2. Germline V gives CDR1 SGHTA, CDR2 FQGNSA. This CDR3 comprises 15 residues. V shed 6 bases and J 3 bases; nucleotides not matched to a gene: 7. CDR3 nucleotides: TGTGCCAGCAGAGCCACCGGGACTAGCTACAATGAGCAGTTCTTC. Residues: CASRATGTSYNEQFF. The full variable domain, rest sourced from reference TRBV7-2 and TRBJ2-1, is GAGVSQSPSNKVTEKGKDVELRCDPISGHTALYWYRQSLGQGLEFLIYFQGNSAPDKSGLPSDRFSAERTGGSVSTLTIQRTQQEDSAVYLCASRATGTSYNEQFFGPGTRLTVL.

This clone has just a few counts. The rearrangement joins TRBV4-1 to TRBJ1-2; maybe TRBD1 (6 bases). V was clipped by 1 base and J by 2 bases, with 8 bases between them. Germline CDR1 MGHRA, CDR2 YSYEKL. This CDR3 is 14 amino acids long. CDR3 nucleotide sequence: TGCGCCAGCAGCCAAGCCGACAGGAACTATGGCTACACCTTC. Translation: CASSQADRNYGYTF.

The J gene is TRBJ1-3, the V gene TRBV5-1, with D maybe TRBD1 (5 bases). The length of the CDR3 is 15 residues. Germline V gives CDR1 SGHRS, CDR2 YFSETQ. The V end was cut by 1 base, the J end by 0 bases, with 8 bases between. CDR3 coding DNA: TGCGCCAGCAGCTTGCAGGGAGGCTCTGGAAACACCATATATTTT. Residues: CASSLQGGSGNTIYF.

The chain joins TRBV7-9 to TRBJ1-1, with D possibly TRBD1 on 5 matching bases. The CDR3 consists of 12 residues. Germline CDR1 is SEHNR and CDR2 is FQNEAQ (reference sequence). The V gene lost 2 bases and the J gene lost 8 bases, with 9 bases spanning the gap. The CDR3: CASSLTKGEAFF. In DNA, the CDR3 is TGTGCCAGCAGCTTAACGAAGGGGGAAGCTTTCTTT. The full variable domain, in which reference TRBV7-9 and TRBJ1-1 provide the parts outside the CDR3, is DTGVSQNPRHKITKRGQNVTFRCDPISEHNRLYWYRQTLGQGPEFLTYFQNEAQLEKSRLLSDRFSAERPKGSFSTLEIQRTEQGDSAMYLCASSLTKGEAFFGQGTRLTVV.

This sequence joins TRBV2 and TRBJ1-3; D call uncertain. The germline V gene has CDR1 SNHLY and CDR2 FYNNEI. V shed 2 bases and J shed 0 bases, with 11 bases lying between them. This CDR3 is built from 16 residues. The CDR3 DNA is TGTGCCAGCAGTGAACCCACGAGCTTCTCTGGAAACACCATATATTTT. Protein: CASSEPTSFSGNTIYF.

V and J are TRBV29-1 and TRBJ2-1; D unclear. The CDR3 spans 12 residues. V was trimmed by 4 bases and J by 7 bases, leaving 11 bases between them. Per the germline V gene, CDR1 is SQVTM and CDR2 is ANQGSEA. CDR3 DNA sequence: TGCAGCGTTGGAGGTGACGATAATGAGCAGTTCTTC. Residues: CSVGGDDNEQFF.

The gene calls are TRBV6-6 and TRBJ2-7; D possibly matches TRBD1 or TRBD2 (9 bases each). Germline V gene lookup returns CDR1 MNHNY and CDR2 SVGAGI (reference sequence). CDR3 length: 20 residues. Between the trimmed V and J ends, which lost 6 bases and 5 bases, there was a span of 35 bases. Written as DNA, the CDR3 is TGTGCCAGCAGCCCGGACAGGGGTTTAGGATACGCGGGAGGGCCCCACGAGCAGTACTTC. This codes for CASSPDRGLGYAGGPHEQYF.

This rearrangement joins TRBV20-1 to TRBJ1-3; 9 nucleotides agree with TRBD1. This CDR3 contains 15 residues. V shed 3 bases and J 3 bases; nucleotides not matched to a gene: 6. The germline gives CDR1 DFQATT, CDR2 SNEGSKA (reference sequence). The CDR3 DNA sequence: TGCAGTGCTAGTCCGGGACAGGGTAGTGGAAACACCATATATTTT. Amino acid sequence: CSASPGQGSGNTIYF.

This clone appeared a single time. The CDR3 DNA is TGTGCCAGCAGCTTATCACAGGGCTGGACTGAAGCTTTCTTT. Its protein is CASSLSQGWTEAFF. V usage is TRBV7-8 and J usage is TRBJ1-1; weak D call: TRBD1 (6 bases). From germline, CDR1 is SGHVS and CDR2 FQNEAQ. The CDR3 loop spans 14 amino acids. The V and J ends lost 2 bases and 5 bases respectively, with 12 bases between them.

The chain is built from TRBV27 and TRBJ2-1; TRBD2 agrees at 7 bases. The germline V gene encodes CDR1 MNHEY and CDR2 SMNVEV (reference sequence). The CDR3 runs 13 residues. Unmatched junction bases numbered 2, after V lost 0 bases and J lost 9 bases. CDR3 loop: CASSLSSGGEQFF. Here the CDR3 DNA reads TGTGCCAGCAGTTTATCCTCGGGGGGTGAGCAGTTCTTC.